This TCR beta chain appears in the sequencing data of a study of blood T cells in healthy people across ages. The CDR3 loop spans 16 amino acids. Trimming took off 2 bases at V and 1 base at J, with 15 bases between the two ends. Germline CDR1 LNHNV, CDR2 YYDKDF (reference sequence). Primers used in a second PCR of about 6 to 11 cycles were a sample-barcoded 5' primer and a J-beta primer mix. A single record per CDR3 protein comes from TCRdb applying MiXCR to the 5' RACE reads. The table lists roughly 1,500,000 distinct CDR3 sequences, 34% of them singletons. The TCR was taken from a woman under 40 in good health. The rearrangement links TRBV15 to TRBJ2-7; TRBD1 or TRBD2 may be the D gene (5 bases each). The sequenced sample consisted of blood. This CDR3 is CATSRMGKGESYEQYF. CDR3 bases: TGTGCCACCAGCAGAATGGGGAAAGGGGAGTCCTACGAGCAGTACTTC.